This T cell receptor (beta chain) was identified in a study of T-cell memory formation after mild COVID-19. Germline CDR1 SEHNR, CDR2 FQNEAQ (reference sequence). V lost 5 bases and J lost 3; bases outside the gene matches: 5. The CDR3 consists of 14 residues. TCRdb analysed the 5' RACE reads with MiXCR anew, one entry per CDR3 protein. Here the sample spans 150,000 to 200,000 distinct CDR3 sequences, over 10% being singletons. Sequenced: PBMCs or a T cell subset sorted from them (not recorded which). The V and J genes are TRBV7-9 and TRBJ1-2; 8 nucleotides agree with TRBD1. The receptor's source is a man aged 18 to 35 who had mild COVID-19 (a few samples of this study predate the infection). Cell type and time point are not known. The CDR3 reads CASSPGGAYYGYTF. DNA of the CDR3: TGTGCCAGCAGCCCAGGGGGCGCGTACTATGGCTACACCTTC.